Listed below are T cell receptor beta chains from one sample, sequenced in a study of T cell responses to AZD1222 COVID-19 vaccine. Sequencing used immunoSEQ multiplex PCR; TCRdb keeps in-frame clones, though not all of them. There are around 120,000 clones in the sample; more than 90% occur only once, and 0.95% to 1.5% lies in the top ten. Sequencing used peripheral blood, obtained on day 0 of AZD1222 vaccination. These receptors all stem from an adult in good health. Both conserved end residues are part of each CDR3. The D gene is left open where the match is weak. Clone size, where shown, is once, few, many, or a class for clones that have expanded.

D | J | V | size | DNA | CDR3
TRBD2 | TRBJ2-7 | TRBV7-8 | NA | TGTGCCAGCAGCCCTGGGACTAGCGGGAGGTACGAGCAGTACTTC | CASSPGTSGRYEQYF
NA | TRBJ1-2 | TRBV12-3/TRBV12-4 | NA | TGTGCCAGCAGTTTTTTTAACTATGGCTACACCTTC | CASSFFNYGYTF
TRBD2 | TRBJ2-3 | TRBV10-3 | NA | TGTGCCATCAGTGAGTCACCGGGAGGTACGCAGTATTTT | CAISESPGGTQYF
TRBD1 | TRBJ1-2 | TRBV5-8 | NA | TGTGCCAGCAGCTTTGATAGGGACAGTTTTCATGGCTACACCTTC | CASSFDRDSFHGYTF
NA | TRBJ2-7 | TRBV28 | NA | TGTGCCAGCATTCAGGGGGGCGCGGGAGACTACGAGCAGTACTTC | CASIQGGAGDYEQYF
NA | TRBJ1-4 | TRBV11-3 | NA | TGTGCCAGCAGCTTAGTGAGGGGTAATGAAAAACTGTTTTTT | CASSLVRGNEKLFF
NA | TRBJ2-1 | TRBV12-3/TRBV12-4 | NA | TGTGCCAGCAGTTGGGGGTATGGTGAGCAGTTCTTC | CASSWGYGEQFF
TRBD1 | TRBJ2-1 | TRBV28 | NA | TGTGCCAGCAGGGACGATAACCGGGACAGGGGGCTTAGGACCTACAATGAGCAGTTCTTC | CASRDDNRDRGLRTYNEQFF
TRBD1 | TRBJ1-4 | TRBV5-1 | NA | TGCGCCAGCAGCTCCACCGGGACAGGGAATGAAAAACTGTTTTTT | CASSSTGTGNEKLFF
NA | TRBJ2-5 | TRBV4-3 | NA | TGCGCCAGCAGCCAGGTACGACAGTCAGAGACCCAGTACTTC | CASSQVRQSETQYF
NA | TRBJ1-1 | TRBV6-5 | NA | TGTGCCAGCACCCGAGTGGGGAGGACTGAAGCTTTCTTT | CASTRVGRTEAFF
TRBD1 | TRBJ1-2 | TRBV12-3/TRBV12-4 | NA | TGTGCCAGCAGTCTCGGGACAGTCGGGGGCTACACCTTC | CASSLGTVGGYTF
TRBD2 | TRBJ2-7 | TRBV20-1 | NA | TGCAGTGCTAGTTACTTAGCGGGTGTTGGCTCCTACGAGCAGTACTTC | CSASYLAGVGSYEQYF
TRBD2 | TRBJ2-7 | TRBV7-9 | NA | TGTGCCAGCAGCTTAGGTCGACTAGCGGGAGTCCCCGACTACGAGCAGTACTTC | CASSLGRLAGVPDYEQYF
NA | TRBJ2-1 | TRBV2 | NA | TGTGCCAGCATGTTGGTGGTCCGGGGGTTCAACAATGAGCAGTTCTTC | CASMLVVRGFNNEQFF
TRBD2 | TRBJ2-5 | TRBV5-1 | NA | TGCGCCAGCAGCTCCCCCGGGACTAGCGGGAGTGGGGAGACCCAGTACTTC | CASSSPGTSGSGETQYF
NA | TRBJ1-1 | TRBV19 | NA | TGTGCCAGTAGCGTATTGCAGGGTTCTTCAAATGGAGCTTTCTTT | CASSVLQGSSNGAFF
TRBD1 | TRBJ1-2 | TRBV25-1 | once | TGTGCCAGCAGGACAGGGGATAGGGGCTACACCTTC | CASRTGDRGYTF
TRBD1 | TRBJ1-1 | TRBV5-6 | NA | TGTGCCAGCAGCTCGGCGACAGGGGTGGGCACTGAAGCTTTCTTT | CASSSATGVGTEAFF
NA | TRBJ2-7 | TRBV27 | once | TGTGCCAGCAGTACCCCCGACAGGACCTACGAGCAGTACTTC | CASSTPDRTYEQYF
TRBD2 | TRBJ2-1 | TRBV10-3 | NA | TGTGCCATCAGTGAGTCCCGGGAGGGCTACCGACCAAATGAGCAGTTCTTC | CAISESREGYRPNEQFF
NA | TRBJ1-2 | TRBV5-5 | NA | TGTGCCAGCAGCCACGGCGGGACATCTAACTATGGCTACACCTTC | CASSHGGTSNYGYTF
TRBD2 | TRBJ2-7 | TRBV5-4 | NA | TGTGCCAGCAGCTTCTGGGCTAGCGGAAATTACGAGCAGTACTTC | CASSFWASGNYEQYF
NA | TRBJ2-7 | TRBV6-2/TRBV6-3 | NA | TGTGCCAGCAGTTACAGGTCGCGCGAGCAGTACTTC | CASSYRSREQYF
TRBD1 | TRBJ1-5 | TRBV7-8 | NA | TGTGCCAGCAGCTTGTCCCAGGGGGCCGGTCAGCCCCAGCATTTT | CASSLSQGAGQPQHF
NA | TRBJ2-7 | TRBV7-9 | once | TGTGCCAGCAGCCCCACAGAGTCCTACGAGCAGTACTTC | CASSPTESYEQYF
TRBD1 | TRBJ2-5 | TRBV12-5 | NA | TGTGCTAGTGGTTTAGGACAGGGCCAGACCCAGTACTTC | CASGLGQGQTQYF
TRBD1 | TRBJ1-3 | TRBV7-2 | NA | TGTGCCAGCAGCTCGACAGGGAACTCTGGAAACACCATATATTTT | CASSSTGNSGNTIYF
TRBD1 | TRBJ1-5 | TRBV30 | NA | TGTGCCTGGAGTGGCGGTCGGGACAGGGATCAGCCCCAGCATTTT | CAWSGGRDRDQPQHF
NA | TRBJ2-5 | TRBV5-4 | once | TGTGCCAGCAGCGAGGTCATGGAGACCCAGTACTTC | CASSEVMETQYF